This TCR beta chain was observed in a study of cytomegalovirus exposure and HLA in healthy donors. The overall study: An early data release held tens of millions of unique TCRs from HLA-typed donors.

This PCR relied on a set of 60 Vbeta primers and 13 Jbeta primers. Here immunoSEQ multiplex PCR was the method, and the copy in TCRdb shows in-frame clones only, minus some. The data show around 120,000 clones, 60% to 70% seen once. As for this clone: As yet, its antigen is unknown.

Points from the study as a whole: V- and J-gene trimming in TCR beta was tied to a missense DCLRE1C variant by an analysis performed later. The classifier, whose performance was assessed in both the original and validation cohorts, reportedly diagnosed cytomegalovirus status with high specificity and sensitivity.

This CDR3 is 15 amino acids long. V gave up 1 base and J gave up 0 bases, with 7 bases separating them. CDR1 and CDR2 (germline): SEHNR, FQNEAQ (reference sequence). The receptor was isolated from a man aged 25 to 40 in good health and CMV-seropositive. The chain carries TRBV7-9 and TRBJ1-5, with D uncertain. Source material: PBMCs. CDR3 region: CASSLGESSNQPQHF. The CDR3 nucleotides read TGTGCCAGCAGCTTAGGCGAAAGTAGCAATCAGCCCCAGCATTTT.